This T cell receptor (beta chain) was found in a study of regulatory T cells in long-lasting Graves disease. Study-wide findings and caveats: The study found persistent patients shared more public clonotypes (approximately 2,700) than new patients (roughly 880).

Through Arm-PCR of CDR3 regions and iRepertoire HTBI primers, TCR beta libraries were built. TCRdb redid the calling of the multiplex PCR reads with MiXCR, one entry per CDR3 protein. The repertoire holds about 400,000 distinct CDR3 sequences, with around 15% as singletons. This clonotype was seen repeatedly, ten times or more. Its antigen is as yet unknown. Documented time point: newly diagnosed GD, antithyroid drugs for less than 3 months. PBMC-derived RNA was used for the TCR library. This CDR3 has 14 amino acids. V was pared by 3 bases and J by 1 base, with 1 base of the junction left unmatched. From germline, CDR1 is SGHAT and CDR2 FQNNGV. A further study also used this sample, focusing on T cells in Graves' hyperthyroidism and ophthalmopathy. That work states: Diagnosis relied on clinical symptoms, serum thyroxine and TRAb, thyroid ultrasound and orbital computed tomography.

V and J are TRBV11-2 and TRBJ2-5, with 8 bases aligning to TRBD2. The clonotype originates from a woman aged 18-29 years with Graves disease. The source material was peripheral blood mononuclear cells (PBMCs), sampled at new diagnosis, from a patient treated with antithyroid drugs. The CDR3 loop is CASSLSGGQETQYF. CDR3 coding DNA: TGTGCCAGCAGCTTGAGCGGGGGCCAAGAGACCCAGTACTTC.